The 10 T cell receptor beta chains given below trace back to one sample, sequenced in a study of T cells in Graves' hyperthyroidism and ophthalmopathy. The CDR3 regions of TCR beta were amplified from RNA transcripts. HTBI primers drove first-round RT-PCR of the TCR CDR3. Each CDR3 protein gets one entry after TCRdb re-called the multiplex PCR reads with MiXCR. In the table there are about 640,000 distinct CDR3 sequences, nearly 45% of which are singletons. Sequenced input: peripheral blood or thyroid tissue (not recorded which). The receptors originated from an adult man with Graves' disease, either hyperthyroidism or ophthalmopathy (not recorded which).

This clonotype was detected many times. The V call is TRBV11-3, the J call TRBJ1-5; D call uncertain. Germline-derived CDR1 and CDR2 are SGHNT and YENEEA. This CDR3 comprises 13 residues. The V end was cut by 0 bases, the J end by 7 bases, with 7 bases between. DNA for the CDR3: TGTGCCAGCAGCTTAGACCGGGAACAGCCCCAGCATTTT. Amino acid sequence: CASSLDREQPQHF. Together with reference TRBV11-3 and TRBJ1-5, the CDR3 gives the full variable domain: EAGVVQSPRYKIIEKKQPVAFWCNPISGHNTLYWYLQNLGQGPELLIRYENEEAVDDSQLPKDRFSAERLKGVDSTLKIQPAELGDSAVYLCASSLDREQPQHFGDGTRLSIL.

The rearrangement links TRBV19 to TRBJ1-1; no clear D gene. The CDR3 runs to 13 residues. V was trimmed by 3 bases and J by 1 base, leaving 6 bases between them. Looked up from germline, CDR1 is LNHDA and CDR2 is SQIVND (reference sequence). For the CDR3, the DNA is TGTGCCAGTAGTATTTATGGGAACACTGAAGCTTTCTTT. Its translation is CASSIYGNTEAFF.

This chain links TRBV7-2 with TRBJ1-5; 7 bases line up with TRBD1. V trimming: 5 bases; J trimming: 0 bases; junction bases outside the gene matches: 10. The CDR3 extends over 17 amino acids. CDR1 SGHTA and CDR2 FQGNSA come from the germline V gene. The CDR3 is CASSPEGQDDSNQPQHF. The CDR3 coding sequence is TGTGCCAGCAGCCCAGAAGGACAGGACGATAGCAATCAGCCCCAGCATTTT.

This chain uses TRBV19 with TRBJ1-4; tentative D call: TRBD1 (5 bases). V lost 5 bases, J lost 8 bases, and 24 bases lay in between. CDR1 is LNHDA, CDR2 SQIVND, per germline (reference sequence). The CDR3 length is 17 residues. CDR3 sequence: CASSPRIGQGVKEKLFF. Written as DNA, the CDR3 is TGTGCCAGTAGTCCACGGATAGGGCAGGGCGTAAAGGAAAAACTGTTTTTT.

The genes are TRBV19 and TRBJ2-3, with D possibly called TRBD1 or TRBD2 (5 bases each). The V end lost 6 bases, the J end lost 3 bases, and 16 bases lay between the germline ends. Per germline, CDR1 LNHDA and CDR2 SQIVND (reference sequence). The CDR3 is 15 amino acids. As DNA, the CDR3 is TGTGCCAGTAGAATTCGGGGCGGCGGGACAGATACGCAGTATTTT. Translation gives CASRIRGGGTDTQYF. The whole variable domain, remainder taken from reference TRBV19 and TRBJ2-3, is DGGITQSPKYLFRKEGQNVTLSCEQNLNHDAMYWYRQDPGQGLRLIYYSQIVNDFQKGDIAEGYSVSREKKESFPLTVTSAQKNPTAFYLCASRIRGGGTDTQYFGPGTRLTVL.

The chain couples TRBV28 to TRBJ1-5, with D uncertain. This CDR3 spans 17 amino acids. Deletions cut 6 bases from V and 0 bases from J, with 18 bases between. CDR1 MDHEN and CDR2 SYDVKM come from the germline V gene. In nucleotides, the CDR3 is TGTGCCAGCAGCCCTGTGCTGCGGGCATATAGCAATCAGCCCCAGCATTTT. Amino acids: CASSPVLRAYSNQPQHF.

The chain links TRBV29-1 to TRBJ2-2, with 11 bases fitting TRBD1. This CDR3 has 19 amino acids. V shed 1 base and J 0 bases; nucleotides not matched to a gene: 10. Germline V gene data show CDR1 as SQVTM and CDR2 as ANQGSEA. The CDR3 here is CSVEGPGQGVSSNTGELFF. CDR3 DNA sequence: TGCAGCGTTGAAGGTCCGGGACAGGGGGTGTCTTCGAACACCGGGGAGCTGTTTTTT.

Worth noting for this clonotype: This may arise from a read error, as a much more abundant clone is one base away. The chain has TRBV7-9 and TRBJ2-7; 8 nucleotides line up with TRBD1. V shed 5 bases and J 5 bases; nucleotides not matched to a gene: 14. Germline V gene lookup returns CDR1 SEHNR and CDR2 FQNEAQ (reference sequence). This CDR3 is 16 amino acids long. This CDR3 is CASSISLGQGPHEQYF. CDR3 bases: TGTGCCAGCAGCATCAGTCTCGGACAGGGCCCTCACGAGCAGTACTTC.

This clonotype was seen more than once but under ten times. J is TRBJ1-6 and V is TRBV7-9; maybe TRBD1 (5 bases). The CDR3 loop spans 14 amino acids. The germline CDR1 and CDR2 sequences are SEHNR and FQNEAQ (reference sequence). Between the trimmed V and J ends, which lost 11 bases and 6 bases, there was a span of 17 bases. The CDR3 nucleotides read TGTGCCTCGGGAGAACCCGGGGGTAATTCACCCCTCCACTTT. Translating it yields CASGEPGGNSPLHF. Looking up the rest from reference TRBV7-9 and TRBJ1-6 gives the full variable domain: DTGVSQNPRHKITKRGQNVTFRCDPISEHNRLYWYRQTLGQGPEFLTYFQNEAQLEKSRLLSDRFSAERPKGSFSTLEIQRTEQGDSAMYLCASGEPGGNSPLHFGNGTRLTVT.

Only one count was recorded for this clonotype. The genes are TRBV15 and TRBJ1-1, with D possibly being TRBD1 (6 bases). From germline, CDR1 is LNHNV and CDR2 YYDKDF (reference sequence). The CDR3 has 13 amino acids. The germline V and J ends were trimmed by 2 bases and 7 bases, with 11 bases remaining between them. DNA for the CDR3: TGTGCCACCAGCAGACTAGGACAGTATGAAGCTTTCTTT. Translating it yields CATSRLGQYEAFF.